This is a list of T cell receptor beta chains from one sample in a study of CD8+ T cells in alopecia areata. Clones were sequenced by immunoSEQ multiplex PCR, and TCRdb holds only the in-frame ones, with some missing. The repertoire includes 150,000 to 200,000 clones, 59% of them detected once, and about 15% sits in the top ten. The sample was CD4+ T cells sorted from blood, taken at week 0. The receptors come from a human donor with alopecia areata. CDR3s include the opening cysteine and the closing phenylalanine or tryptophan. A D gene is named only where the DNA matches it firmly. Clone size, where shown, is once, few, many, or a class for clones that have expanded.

cdr3_nt: TGTGCCAGCAGCTTAGATCGGACCGGGGAGCTGTTTTTT; cdr3_aa: CASSLDRTGELFF; clone_size: few; j_call: TRBJ2-2; d_call: -; v_call: TRBV11-2
cdr3_nt: TGTGCCTGGAGCCGGATCTCTGGAAACACCATATATTTT; cdr3_aa: CAWSRISGNTIYF; clone_size: -; j_call: TRBJ1-3; d_call: -; v_call: TRBV30
cdr3_nt: TGCAGCGGCTTGATGAGAACACAAAACAGCACAGATACGCAGTATTTT; cdr3_aa: CSGLMRTQNSTDTQYF; clone_size: -; j_call: TRBJ2-3; d_call: -; v_call: TRBV29-1
cdr3_nt: TGTGCCTGGACCATAGCAGGGGGCCCCACAGATACGCAGTATTTT; cdr3_aa: CAWTIAGGPTDTQYF; clone_size: -; j_call: TRBJ2-3; d_call: TRBD1; v_call: TRBV30
cdr3_nt: TGCGCCAGCAGCTTTCAGAGTCCGAACACCGGGGAGCTGTTTTTT; cdr3_aa: CASSFQSPNTGELFF; clone_size: few; j_call: TRBJ2-2; d_call: -; v_call: TRBV5-1
cdr3_nt: TGTGCCAGCAGAACCAGGGAGCTCTCTGGGGCCAACGTCCTGACTTTC; cdr3_aa: CASRTRELSGANVLTF; clone_size: once; j_call: TRBJ2-6; d_call: -; v_call: TRBV27
cdr3_nt: TGCAGCGTTGAGCGGCAGGGTGGAACTGAAGCTTTCTTT; cdr3_aa: CSVERQGGTEAFF; clone_size: few; j_call: TRBJ1-1; d_call: -; v_call: TRBV29-1
cdr3_nt: TGCAGCGTTGGTCACGGGGGCTCCCTTCTTGATGGCTACACCTTC; cdr3_aa: CSVGHGGSLLDGYTF; clone_size: -; j_call: TRBJ1-2; d_call: -; v_call: TRBV29-1
cdr3_nt: TGTGCCATCAGTGACCGGGTCAGGGGGTCGTACGAGCAGTACTTC; cdr3_aa: CAISDRVRGSYEQYF; clone_size: -; j_call: TRBJ2-7; d_call: TRBD1; v_call: TRBV10-3
cdr3_nt: TGCAGCGTTGAGGAAGACCGGGATGAGCAGTACTTC; cdr3_aa: CSVEEDRDEQYF; clone_size: -; j_call: TRBJ2-7; d_call: -; v_call: TRBV29-1
cdr3_nt: TGCGCCAGCAGCTCCGCAGGGAGCTCCTACGAGCAGTACTTC; cdr3_aa: CASSSAGSSYEQYF; clone_size: -; j_call: TRBJ2-7; d_call: -; v_call: TRBV5-1
cdr3_nt: TGTGCCAGCAGTGATTGGCGGGGGCGAGGATCAGTTGACATCAGTTCACCCCTCCACTTT; cdr3_aa: CASSDWRGRGSVDISSPLHF; clone_size: -; j_call: TRBJ1-6; d_call: -; v_call: TRBV6-1
cdr3_nt: TGTGCCTGGAGCATACAACCGGGTCCCGCCTATGGCTACACCTTC; cdr3_aa: CAWSIQPGPAYGYTF; clone_size: -; j_call: TRBJ1-2; d_call: -; v_call: TRBV30
cdr3_nt: TGTGCCAGCAGCTTGACCACAGATACGCAGTATTTT; cdr3_aa: CASSLTTDTQYF; clone_size: -; j_call: TRBJ2-3; d_call: -; v_call: TRBV5-6
cdr3_nt: TGCAGCGGAAGGACAGGGGGCACAGATACGCAGTATTTT; cdr3_aa: CSGRTGGTDTQYF; clone_size: -; j_call: TRBJ2-3; d_call: TRBD1; v_call: TRBV29-1
cdr3_nt: TGCGCCAGCAGTCTTAGTCCTCTGGGGGCCAACGTCCTGACTTTC; cdr3_aa: CASSLSPLGANVLTF; clone_size: -; j_call: TRBJ2-6; d_call: -; v_call: TRBV5-1
cdr3_nt: TGCAGCGTTGAAGCCCCCCTTAAGGCTGAAGCTTTCTTT; cdr3_aa: CSVEAPLKAEAFF; clone_size: -; j_call: TRBJ1-1; d_call: -; v_call: TRBV29-1
cdr3_nt: TGCAGCGTCGCACAGGGAGGGCATGAGCAGTTCTTC; cdr3_aa: CSVAQGGHEQFF; clone_size: -; j_call: TRBJ2-1; d_call: -; v_call: TRBV29-1
cdr3_nt: TGTGCCAGCAGTGAAGCCACTACAGGGGCAGATACGCAGTATTTT; cdr3_aa: CASSEATTGADTQYF; clone_size: -; j_call: TRBJ2-3; d_call: TRBD1; v_call: TRBV2
cdr3_nt: TGTGCCAGCAGTCCCCTAAGTAGTCTAGGCACAGATACGCAGTATTTT; cdr3_aa: CASSPLSSLGTDTQYF; clone_size: -; j_call: TRBJ2-3; d_call: -; v_call: TRBV6-6
cdr3_nt: TGTGCCAGCAGCCCTGCTTGGACTAGCGGAATTAGCACAGATACGCAGTATTTT; cdr3_aa: CASSPAWTSGISTDTQYF; clone_size: -; j_call: TRBJ2-3; d_call: TRBD2; v_call: TRBV7-2
cdr3_nt: TGCGCCAGCAGCCAGGGAAGACAGGGTACTGGGGCCAACGTCCTGACTTTC; cdr3_aa: CASSQGRQGTGANVLTF; clone_size: -; j_call: TRBJ2-6; d_call: TRBD1; v_call: TRBV4-1
cdr3_nt: TGTGCCAGCACCAGGGACAGAGACAATGAGCAGTTCTTC; cdr3_aa: CASTRDRDNEQFF; clone_size: few; j_call: TRBJ2-1; d_call: TRBD1; v_call: TRBV10-3
cdr3_nt: TGTGCCAGCAGCTTATTGACCGCGAGCTCCTACGAGCAGTACTTC; cdr3_aa: CASSLLTASSYEQYF; clone_size: -; j_call: TRBJ2-7; d_call: -; v_call: TRBV7-2
cdr3_nt: TGTGCCAGCAGTCAGACAGGAGAGCAGTTCTTC; cdr3_aa: CASSQTGEQFF; clone_size: -; j_call: TRBJ2-1; d_call: -; v_call: TRBV27
cdr3_nt: TGTGCCAGCAGCTTATTTGGGGCCGCCACCGGGGAGCTGTTTTTT; cdr3_aa: CASSLFGAATGELFF; clone_size: -; j_call: TRBJ2-2; d_call: -; v_call: TRBV7-2
cdr3_nt: TGCGCCAGCAGCCAAGATAGCCACGGGGGCCTAGGCTACACCTTC; cdr3_aa: CASSQDSHGGLGYTF; clone_size: -; j_call: TRBJ1-2; d_call: -; v_call: TRBV4-1
cdr3_nt: TGCAGCGCCCGGGGGATAACTAATGAAAAACTGTTTTTT; cdr3_aa: CSARGITNEKLFF; clone_size: -; j_call: TRBJ1-4; d_call: -; v_call: TRBV29-1
cdr3_nt: TGCGCCAGCAGCCAAGAACCTAGCGGGATCACAGATACGCAGTATTTT; cdr3_aa: CASSQEPSGITDTQYF; clone_size: -; j_call: TRBJ2-3; d_call: TRBD2; v_call: TRBV4-1
cdr3_nt: TGTGCCAGTAGCATTTTAGAAACAGGTGCAGGGACGGCAGATACGCAGTATTTT; cdr3_aa: CASSILETGAGTADTQYF; clone_size: -; j_call: TRBJ2-3; d_call: -; v_call: TRBV19
cdr3_nt: TGCAGCGCCCTACGGCGCGGGGGTTACAATGAGCAGTTCTTC; cdr3_aa: CSALRRGGYNEQFF; clone_size: -; j_call: TRBJ2-1; d_call: TRBD2; v_call: TRBV29-1
cdr3_nt: TGTGCCAGCAGCATGGAACGGCCACCTAATGAAAAACTGTTTTTT; cdr3_aa: CASSMERPPNEKLFF; clone_size: few; j_call: TRBJ1-4; d_call: -; v_call: TRBV11-2
cdr3_nt: TGTGCCAGCAGCGCGGAGGGTCAGATGAACTCTGGGGCCAACGTCCTGACTTTC; cdr3_aa: CASSAEGQMNSGANVLTF; clone_size: -; j_call: TRBJ2-6; d_call: -; v_call: TRBV9
cdr3_nt: TGTGCCTGGAGGGGGCCTAACTATGGCTACACCTTC; cdr3_aa: CAWRGPNYGYTF; clone_size: -; j_call: TRBJ1-2; d_call: -; v_call: TRBV30
cdr3_nt: TGTGCCAGCAGTGTGGGAGCCATTCCAACCTACGAGCAGTACTTC; cdr3_aa: CASSVGAIPTYEQYF; clone_size: once; j_call: TRBJ2-7; d_call: -; v_call: TRBV6-1
cdr3_nt: TGCGCCAGCAGCCAAGAACCAGGACAGCCCCAGCATTTT; cdr3_aa: CASSQEPGQPQHF; clone_size: -; j_call: TRBJ1-5; d_call: -; v_call: TRBV4-1
cdr3_nt: TGTGCCAGTAGTATTGGGGGGGAGACCCAGTACTTC; cdr3_aa: CASSIGGETQYF; clone_size: -; j_call: TRBJ2-5; d_call: -; v_call: TRBV19
cdr3_nt: TGTGCCTGGAGCAGTGGACTAGCGGGGGGAACTGTAAAGACCCAGTACTTC; cdr3_aa: CAWSSGLAGGTVKTQYF; clone_size: -; j_call: TRBJ2-5; d_call: TRBD2; v_call: TRBV30
cdr3_nt: TGCGCCAGCAGTCGAGACCAGTTCCTGAGGGAGCTGTTTTTT; cdr3_aa: CASSRDQFLRELFF; clone_size: -; j_call: TRBJ2-2; d_call: -; v_call: TRBV4-1
cdr3_nt: TGCGCCAGCAGCCAAGAAGGCAAGGACAGGGGGCAAGTTGATACGCAGTATTTT; cdr3_aa: CASSQEGKDRGQVDTQYF; clone_size: -; j_call: TRBJ2-3; d_call: TRBD1; v_call: TRBV4-1
cdr3_nt: TGTGCCTGGCTTCCCAGGCTTGGCTTTGGGGTCAATGAAAAACTGTTTTTT; cdr3_aa: CAWLPRLGFGVNEKLFF; clone_size: -; j_call: TRBJ1-4; d_call: -; v_call: TRBV30
cdr3_nt: TGTGCCAGCAGTTCTGAACGAACAGGGAACTATGGCTACACCTTC; cdr3_aa: CASSSERTGNYGYTF; clone_size: -; j_call: TRBJ1-2; d_call: -; v_call: TRBV28
cdr3_nt: TGCAGCGTTTCCCCTCGACAGTACCAAGAGACCCAGTACTTC; cdr3_aa: CSVSPRQYQETQYF; clone_size: -; j_call: TRBJ2-5; d_call: -; v_call: TRBV29-1
cdr3_nt: TGTGCCAGCACCGGACAGCTTAATGAAAAACTGTTTTTT; cdr3_aa: CASTGQLNEKLFF; clone_size: -; j_call: TRBJ1-4; d_call: -; v_call: TRBV18
cdr3_nt: TGTGCCAGCCTAAACGGGGGTGTCTACGAGCAGTACTTC; cdr3_aa: CASLNGGVYEQYF; clone_size: -; j_call: TRBJ2-7; d_call: -; v_call: TRBV2
cdr3_nt: TGTGCCAGCAGCTTAGCTGAGACCCAGTACTTC; cdr3_aa: CASSLAETQYF; clone_size: -; j_call: TRBJ2-5; d_call: -; v_call: TRBV7-9
cdr3_nt: TGTGCCAGCAGTGAAAGGGGGGAAAAACTGTTTTTT; cdr3_aa: CASSERGEKLFF; clone_size: -; j_call: TRBJ1-4; d_call: -; v_call: TRBV6-1
cdr3_nt: TGTGCCAGCAGCAAGACAGGGGGCGTGCCCGGGGAGCTGTTTTTT; cdr3_aa: CASSKTGGVPGELFF; clone_size: -; j_call: TRBJ2-2; d_call: TRBD1; v_call: TRBV7-9
cdr3_nt: TGTGCCAGCAGCTTAGAGGGCCCCCAGCATTTT; cdr3_aa: CASSLEGPQHF; clone_size: few; j_call: TRBJ1-5; d_call: -; v_call: TRBV7-9
cdr3_nt: TGTGCCAGCACCCGTAGCGGGCGTAGCCAAGAGACCCAGTACTTC; cdr3_aa: CASTRSGRSQETQYF; clone_size: -; j_call: TRBJ2-5; d_call: TRBD2; v_call: TRBV9
cdr3_nt: TGTGCCAGCAGTCCGATTCCGGGACTAGCATCTTACGAGCAGTACTTC; cdr3_aa: CASSPIPGLASYEQYF; clone_size: -; j_call: TRBJ2-7; d_call: TRBD2; v_call: TRBV2
cdr3_nt: TGTGCCAGCAGCGCAGGGACAGAAACCCAAGAGACCCAGTACTTC; cdr3_aa: CASSAGTETQETQYF; clone_size: -; j_call: TRBJ2-5; d_call: TRBD1; v_call: TRBV9
cdr3_nt: TGTGCCAGCAGGGGGATTTTGGAGAATGAAAAACTGTTTTTT; cdr3_aa: CASRGILENEKLFF; clone_size: -; j_call: TRBJ1-4; d_call: -; v_call: TRBV7-9
cdr3_nt: TGCAGCGTCTCCCCGGAAGGCAGGAGTTATGGCTACACCTTC; cdr3_aa: CSVSPEGRSYGYTF; clone_size: -; j_call: TRBJ1-2; d_call: -; v_call: TRBV29-1
cdr3_nt: TGCGCCAGCAGCTTGCTGCAGACGAACACTGAAGCTTTCTTT; cdr3_aa: CASSLLQTNTEAFF; clone_size: few; j_call: TRBJ1-1; d_call: -; v_call: TRBV5-1